This record covers a single TCR beta chain. The antigen remains unidentified. The data originate from a study of cytomegalovirus exposure and HLA in healthy donors. Findings and limits, study-wide: Later on, an analysis found that several of the most significant clusters appeared to be linked to common viral pathogens, which included parvovirus B19. Rarity characterized most TCR sequences, yet some public TCRs appeared in many donors. The authors later found most CMV-associated TCR beta chains appeared HLA-restricted. Most of the TCR beta V segments (in an earlier analysis) were productive either about 90% or about 30% of the time.

Amplification used 60 Vbeta primers and 13 Jbeta primers. Repertoires were generated with immunoSEQ multiplex PCR, while TCRdb's copy carries only in-frame clones and drops some. The sample yields 120,000 to 150,000 clones, roughly 84% seen once. The CDR3 totals 19 residues. Germline CDR1 is SNHLY and CDR2 is FYNNEI. V lost 6 bases to trimming and J lost 5 bases; unmatched junction nucleotides: 20. The sample consisted of PBMCs. This receptor was taken from a boy aged 2 to 10 in good health and CMV-seronegative. The V and J genes are TRBV2 and TRBJ1-5; TRBD1 matches at 9 bases. The CDR3 loop is CASSADRGGRGGGDQPQHF. Written as DNA, the CDR3 is TGTGCCAGCAGCGCGGACAGGGGAGGCAGGGGAGGGGGCGATCAGCCCCAGCATTTT.